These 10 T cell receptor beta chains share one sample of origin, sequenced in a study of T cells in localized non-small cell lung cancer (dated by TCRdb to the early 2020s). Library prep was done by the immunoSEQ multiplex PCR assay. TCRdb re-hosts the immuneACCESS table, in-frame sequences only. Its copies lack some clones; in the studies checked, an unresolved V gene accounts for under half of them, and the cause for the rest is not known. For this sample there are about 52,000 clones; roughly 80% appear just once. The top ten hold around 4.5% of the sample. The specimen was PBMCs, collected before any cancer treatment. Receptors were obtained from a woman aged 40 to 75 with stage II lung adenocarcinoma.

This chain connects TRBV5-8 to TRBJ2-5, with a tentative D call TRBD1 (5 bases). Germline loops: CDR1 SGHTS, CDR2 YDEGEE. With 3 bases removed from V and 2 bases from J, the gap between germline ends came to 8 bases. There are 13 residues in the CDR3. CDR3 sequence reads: CASSSTVQETQYF. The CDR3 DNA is TGTGCCAGCAGCTCGACAGTTCAAGAGACCCAGTACTTC.

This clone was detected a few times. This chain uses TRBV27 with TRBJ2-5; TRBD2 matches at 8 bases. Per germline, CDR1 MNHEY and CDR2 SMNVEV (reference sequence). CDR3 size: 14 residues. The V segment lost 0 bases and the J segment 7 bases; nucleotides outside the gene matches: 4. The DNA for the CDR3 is TGTGCCAGCAGTTTATCCGCCCTAGCGGGGACCCAGTACTTC. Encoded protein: CASSLSALAGTQYF.

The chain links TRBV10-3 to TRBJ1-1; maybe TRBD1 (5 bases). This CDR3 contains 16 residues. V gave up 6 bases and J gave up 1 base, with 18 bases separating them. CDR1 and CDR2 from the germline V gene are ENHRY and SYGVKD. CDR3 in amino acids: CAISPGLTRGNTEAFF. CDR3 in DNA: TGTGCCATCAGCCCGGGACTTACCAGAGGGAACACTGAAGCTTTCTTT.

As DNA, the CDR3 is TGTGCCTGGGGTCTGGACGGCTATGGCTACACCTTC. As protein: CAWGLDGYGYTF. The chain uses TRBV30 and TRBJ1-2; no definite D call. Germline assignment: CDR1 GTSNPN and CDR2 SVGIG (reference sequence). The CDR3 runs 12 residues. V gave up 5 bases and J gave up 4 bases, with 11 bases separating them. The full variable domain, with the rest looked up from reference TRBV30 and TRBJ1-2, is SQTIHQWPATLVQPVGSPLSLECTVEGTSNPNLYWYRQAAGRGLQLLFYSVGIGQISSEVPQNLSASRPQDRQFILSSKKLLLSDSGFYLCAWGLDGYGYTFGSGTRLTVV.

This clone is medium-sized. The CDR3 sequence: CASIQTSGGTEAFF. The DNA of the CDR3 is TGTGCCAGCATCCAAACTTCAGGGGGCACTGAAGCTTTCTTT. The gene calls are TRBV6-5 and TRBJ1-1; 7 positions match TRBD1. This CDR3 comprises 14 residues. The germline V gene has CDR1 MNHEY and CDR2 SVGAGI. The V gene end was trimmed by 7 bases and the J gene end by 4 bases; junction bases not matched to a gene: 9.

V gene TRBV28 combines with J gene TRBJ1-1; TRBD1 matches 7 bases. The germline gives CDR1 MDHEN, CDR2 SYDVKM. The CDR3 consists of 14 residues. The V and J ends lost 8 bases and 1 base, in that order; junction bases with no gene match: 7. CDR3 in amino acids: CASGYRGPNTEAFF. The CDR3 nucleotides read TGTGCCAGCGGGTACAGGGGACCGAACACTGAAGCTTTCTTT. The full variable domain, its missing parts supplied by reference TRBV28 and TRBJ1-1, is DVKVTQSSRYLVKRTGEKVFLECVQDMDHENMFWYRQDPGLGLRLIYFSYDVKMKEKGDIPEGYSVSREKKERFSLILESASTNQTSMYLCASGYRGPNTEAFFGQGTRLTVV.

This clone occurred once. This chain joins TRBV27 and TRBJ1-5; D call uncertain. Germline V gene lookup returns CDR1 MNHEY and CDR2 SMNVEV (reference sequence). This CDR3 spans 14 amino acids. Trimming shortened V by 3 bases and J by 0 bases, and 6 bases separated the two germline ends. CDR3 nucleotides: TGTGCCAGCAGTTTTCAGTATAGCAATCAGCCCCAGCATTTT. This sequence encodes CASSFQYSNQPQHF.

The chain's CDR3 is CASSSGQGQGNTEAFF. Here the CDR3 DNA reads TGTGCCAGCAGCTCTGGACAGGGACAAGGGAACACTGAAGCTTTCTTT. The genes are TRBV7-9 and TRBJ1-1; 8 bases map to TRBD1. V lost 4 bases, J lost 1 base, and 8 bases stayed unmatched. Looked up from germline, CDR1 is SEHNR and CDR2 is FQNEAQ (reference sequence). There are 16 residues in the CDR3.

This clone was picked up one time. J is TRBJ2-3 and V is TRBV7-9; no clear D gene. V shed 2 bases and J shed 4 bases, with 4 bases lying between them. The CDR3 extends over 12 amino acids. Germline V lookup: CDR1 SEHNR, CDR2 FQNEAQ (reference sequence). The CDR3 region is CASSLISDTQYF. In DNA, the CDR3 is TGTGCCAGCAGCTTAATATCAGATACGCAGTATTTT.

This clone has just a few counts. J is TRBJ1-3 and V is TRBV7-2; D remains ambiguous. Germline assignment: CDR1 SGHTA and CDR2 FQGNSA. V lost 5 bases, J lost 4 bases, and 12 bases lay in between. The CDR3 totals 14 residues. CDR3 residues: CASSPSRRGNTIYF. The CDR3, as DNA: TGTGCCAGCAGCCCTTCCCGCCGAGGAAACACCATATATTTT.